Presented here are 7 T cell receptor beta chains from one specimen sequenced in a study of T cells in Graves' hyperthyroidism and ophthalmopathy. The TCR beta CDR3 regions underwent amplification using RNA transcripts as the source. When the TCR CDR3 underwent first-round RT-PCR, the HTBI primer set was used. In TCRdb, the multiplex PCR reads were re-called with MiXCR into one record per CDR3 protein. The sample includes 350,000 to 400,000 distinct CDR3 sequences, about 15% of them seen just once. Specimen: blood. These receptors originate from a woman between 25 and 40 years old with Graves' hyperthyroidism.

The table lists this clonotype with a few counts. V gene TRBV12-3 or TRBV12-4 combines with J gene TRBJ2-3, with D perhaps TRBD2 (7 bases). V was trimmed by 6 bases and J by 5 bases, leaving 15 bases between them. CDR3 size: 14 residues. CDR3 sequence reads: CASRPGGGGDTQYF. Here the CDR3 DNA reads TGTGCCAGCAGGCCCGGGGGAGGGGGAGATACGCAGTATTTT.

This clonotype has at least ten counts. The gene calls are TRBV6-1 and TRBJ1-2; tentatively, D is TRBD1 (6 bases). The CDR3 runs to 14 residues. Trimming removed 5 bases at V and 5 bases at J, with 15 bases between. The germline V gene has CDR1 MNHNS and CDR2 SASEGT. The CDR3 coding sequence is TGTGCCAGCAGTTTACTGACAGGCCCATATGGCTACACCTTC. This encodes CASSLLTGPYGYTF.

This clonotype showed up just a few times. The chain recombines TRBV10-3 with TRBJ1-2, with no clear D. V was clipped by 2 bases and J by 8 bases, with 9 bases between them. CDR1 and CDR2 from the germline V gene are ENHRY and SYGVKD. The CDR3 has 12 residues. The DNA for the CDR3 is TGTGCCATCAGTGAGGGGTCAGGCGGCTACACCTTC. The encoded protein is CAISEGSGGYTF.

The chain joins TRBV7-8 to TRBJ2-7; D call uncertain. V was trimmed by 0 bases and J by 2 bases, leaving 8 bases between them. CDR3 size: 14 residues. Germline V gives CDR1 SGHVS, CDR2 FQNEAQ. The CDR3 nucleotides read TGTGCCAGCAGCTTAGCGGGGAATCCCTACGAGCAGTACTTC. Amino acids: CASSLAGNPYEQYF.

This clonotype showed up just a few times. The chain joins TRBV29-1 to TRBJ2-5; D is unclear. Per the germline V gene, CDR1 is SQVTM and CDR2 is ANQGSEA. The CDR3 is made up of 12 amino acids. Trimming removed 3 bases at V and 4 bases at J, with 9 bases between. CDR3 DNA: TGCAGCGTTGACAAGACGCGAGAGACCCAGTACTTC. Amino acids: CSVDKTRETQYF.

There are many counts of this clonotype. The chain carries TRBV12-3 or TRBV12-4 and TRBJ1-1; perhaps TRBD1 as D (6 bases). The CDR3 extends over 16 amino acids. The V and J ends lost 3 bases and 5 bases respectively, with 19 bases between them. In nucleotides, the CDR3 is TGTGCCAGCAGTTTCAGTGTCGGGGGCCGCGGTACTGAAGCTTTCTTT. It encodes CASSFSVGGRGTEAFF.

This clonotype was seen ten or more times. The chain is built from TRBV12-3 or TRBV12-4 and TRBJ2-7, with 9 positions matching TRBD2. The CDR3 has 15 residues. V dropped 5 bases and J dropped 1; count of bases not matched to a gene: 6. The CDR3 loop is CASSPLTSGSYEQYF. The CDR3 region has the DNA TGTGCCAGCAGTCCTTTGACTAGCGGTTCCTACGAGCAGTACTTC.